The 8 T cell receptor beta chains in this list originate from one sample, sequenced in a study of OX40 agonist ivuxolimab in advanced cancers. TCRdb's table, derived via immunoSEQ multiplex PCR, lists solely in-frame clones and lacks some. Seen here are some 64,000 clones, around 88% observed once, and the top ten hold around 0.76%. Specimen: CD4+ or CD8+ T cells sorted from blood, collected in a trial of the OX40 agonist ivuxolimab. Source of these receptors: an adult with an advanced solid tumor such as melanoma, head and neck, liver or kidney cancer.

The chain has TRBV27 and TRBJ1-2; 7 bases align to TRBD1. The CDR3 runs to 13 residues. The V gene's germline CDR1 is MNHEY and CDR2 SMNVEV (reference sequence). J gave up 2 bases and V 6 bases, and 3 bases lay outside the gene matches. The CDR3 region has the DNA TGTGCCAGCAGGGGGGGACAGAACTATGGCTACACCTTC. Translating gives CASRGGQNYGYTF.

The chain couples TRBV7-2 to TRBJ2-7; no firm D call. Germline CDR1 is SGHTA and CDR2 is FQGNSA. The CDR3 is 13 residues long. With 3 bases removed from V and 4 bases from J, the gap between germline ends came to 10 bases. The CDR3 region is CASSFQSEYEQYF. The CDR3 region has the DNA TGTGCCAGCAGCTTTCAATCGGAATACGAGCAGTACTTC.

This clone came up a few times. This rearrangement joins TRBV7-3 to TRBJ2-5, with a weak D call TRBD2 (6 bases). V dropped 0 bases and J dropped 3 bases, with 11 bases sitting between them. Looked up from germline, CDR1 is SGHTA and CDR2 is FQGTGA. This CDR3 comprises 15 residues. CDR3 coding DNA: TGTGCCAGCAGCTTAACGGGGGTAGCGGAAGAGACCCAGTACTTC. This codes for CASSLTGVAEETQYF.

The chain carries TRBV4-1 and TRBJ2-5, with 9 bases that match TRBD2. The CDR3 is 15 amino acids. Looked up from germline, CDR1 is MGHRA and CDR2 is YSYEKL. V dropped 4 bases and J dropped 1; count of bases not matched to a gene: 4. DNA of the CDR3: TGCGCCAGCAGCCGCGGGGGGGGCAGCCAAGAGACCCAGTACTTC. This codes for CASSRGGGSQETQYF.

The rearrangement uses TRBV19 and TRBJ2-5; D unresolved. The CDR3 totals 13 residues. The V and J ends lost 1 base and 1 base respectively, with 4 bases between them. CDR1 is LNHDA, CDR2 SQIVND, per germline (reference sequence). CDR3 residues: CASSIGLQETQYF. The DNA of the CDR3 is TGTGCCAGTAGTATAGGCCTCCAAGAGACCCAGTACTTC.

This chain joins TRBV6-1 and TRBJ1-4, with 10 bases fitting TRBD1. Losses at the gene ends were 6 bases for V and 8 bases for J; bases not matched to a gene: 9. Per the germline V gene, CDR1 is MNHNS and CDR2 is SASEGT. The CDR3 covers 15 residues. CDR3 nucleotide sequence: TGTGCCAGCAGAAAGCGGGACAGGGGAGAGGAAAAACTGTTTTTT. It translates to CASRKRDRGEEKLFF.

The chain combines TRBV30 with TRBJ2-6; D is possibly TRBD1 (6 bases). There are 15 residues in the CDR3. V was cut by 2 bases and J by 4 bases, with 12 bases left in between. Germline CDR1 reads GTSNPN; CDR2 reads SVGIG (reference sequence). The CDR3 is CAWSRRDTGANVLTF. The CDR3 DNA is TGTGCCTGGAGTCGCCGGGACACCGGGGCCAACGTCCTGACTTTC. Complete variable domain (other parts from reference TRBV30 and TRBJ2-6): SQTIHQWPATLVQPVGSPLSLECTVEGTSNPNLYWYRQAAGRGLQLLFYSVGIGQISSEVPQNLSASRPQDRQFILSSKKLLLSDSGFYLCAWSRRDTGANVLTFGAGSRLTVL.

This rearrangement joins TRBV18 to TRBJ1-1; possibly TRBD1 for D (5 bases). V shed 3 bases and J shed 0 bases, with 11 bases lying between them. This CDR3 comprises 15 residues. Germline V lookup: CDR1 KGHSH, CDR2 LQKENI. CDR3 sequence reads: CASSPQDNMNTEAFF. The CDR3 DNA reads as TGTGCCAGCTCACCGCAGGACAACATGAACACTGAAGCTTTCTTT. Based on the CDR3 plus reference TRBV18 and TRBJ1-1, the full variable domain is NAGVMQNPRHLVRRRGQEARLRCSPMKGHSHVYWYRQLPEEGLKFMVYLQKENIIDESGMPKERFSAEFPKEGPSILRIQQVVRGDSAAYFCASSPQDNMNTEAFFGQGTRLTVV.